This T cell receptor beta chain appears in the sequencing data of a study of CD8+CD57+ T cells in acquired aplastic anemia. CDR3 length equals 14 residues. CDR1 and CDR2 (germline): SEHNR, FQNEAQ (reference sequence). V was cut by 5 bases and J by 1 base, with 10 bases left in between. Both TCR beta VDJ combination and CDR3 sequence profiling were carried out. Genomic DNA was the template for this profiling. TCRdb redid the calling of the reads with MiXCR, one entry per CDR3 protein. The sample has 250,000 to 300,000 distinct CDR3 sequences, 45% to 65% seen once; the top ten hold under 8.5%. The chain recombines TRBV7-9 with TRBJ2-3; possible D gene TRBD1, 5 bases. The sample consisted of sorted CD4+, CD8+, or CD8+CD57+ T cells (not recorded which) from PBMCs. This TCR was recovered from a human donor with severe aplastic anemia or a healthy control (not recorded which). The CDR3 region is CASSGARGTDTQYF. CDR3 nucleotides: TGTGCCAGCAGCGGGGCCCGGGGCACAGATACGCAGTATTTT.